A selection of T cell receptor beta chains follows, all from one sample in a study of T cell changes during pregnancy in multiple sclerosis. The assay was immunoSEQ multiplex PCR, and TCRdb's table has in-frame clones only and misses some. The sample yields 95,000 to 100,000 clones, 91% seen once. Sequenced material: peripheral blood, taken in the second trimester of pregnancy. The origin of the receptors is a female donor with multiple sclerosis, enrolled in a pregnancy study. CDR3s include the opening cysteine and the closing phenylalanine or tryptophan. Each record gives: D gene, clone size, J gene, V gene, CDR3 DNA, CDR3 protein. A D gene is named only where the DNA matches it firmly. Only some rows state a clone size, as once, few, many or a class for expanded clones.

d_call: NA
clone_size: NA
j_call: TRBJ2-3
v_call: TRBV7-3
cdr3_nt: TGTGCCAGCAGCCCTAGTTACCACACAGATACGCAGTATTTT
cdr3_aa: CASSPSYHTDTQYF

d_call: NA
clone_size: NA
j_call: TRBJ2-3
v_call: TRBV7-9
cdr3_nt: TGTGCCAGCACGAGGTCCCGGGGAGGGGGAGATACGCAGTATTTT
cdr3_aa: CASTRSRGGGDTQYF

d_call: TRBD2
clone_size: NA
j_call: TRBJ2-1
v_call: TRBV6-1
cdr3_nt: TGTGCCAGCAGTGATTACGGACTAGCGGGAAGTTGGAATGAGCAGTTCTTC
cdr3_aa: CASSDYGLAGSWNEQFF

d_call: NA
clone_size: NA
j_call: TRBJ2-7
v_call: TRBV27
cdr3_nt: TGTGCCAGCAGTTTAACCCCCCCTAATGAGCAGTACTTC
cdr3_aa: CASSLTPPNEQYF

d_call: TRBD2
clone_size: NA
j_call: TRBJ2-1
v_call: TRBV7-9
cdr3_nt: TGTGCCAGCAGCACTGGACTAGCGGGAGGACCCCTCTCCTACAATGAGCAGTTCTTC
cdr3_aa: CASSTGLAGGPLSYNEQFF

d_call: TRBD1
clone_size: NA
j_call: TRBJ1-2
v_call: TRBV2
cdr3_nt: TGTGCCTCCCAAGGGGACAGCAACTATGGCTACACCTTC
cdr3_aa: CASQGDSNYGYTF

d_call: TRBD1
clone_size: NA
j_call: TRBJ2-2
v_call: TRBV19
cdr3_nt: TGTGCCAGTAGGGACAGGGTGCGGAACACCGGGGAGCTGTTTTTT
cdr3_aa: CASRDRVRNTGELFF

d_call: NA
clone_size: NA
j_call: TRBJ2-7
v_call: TRBV19
cdr3_nt: TGTGCCAGTAGTCCACTCTCGGGCGAGCAGTACTTC
cdr3_aa: CASSPLSGEQYF

d_call: NA
clone_size: once
j_call: TRBJ1-2
v_call: TRBV5-6
cdr3_nt: TGTGCCAGCAGGCAGGTGGACAGACGAAACTATGGCTACACCTTC
cdr3_aa: CASRQVDRRNYGYTF

d_call: NA
clone_size: NA
j_call: TRBJ1-1
v_call: TRBV4-3
cdr3_nt: TGCGCCAGCAGCCAGGGCATGAACACTGAAGCTTTCTTT
cdr3_aa: CASSQGMNTEAFF

d_call: NA
clone_size: NA
j_call: TRBJ1-5
v_call: TRBV19
cdr3_nt: TGTGCCAGTAGTATATCTGGAGATCAGCCCCAGCATTTT
cdr3_aa: CASSISGDQPQHF

d_call: TRBD2
clone_size: NA
j_call: TRBJ2-1
v_call: TRBV4-3
cdr3_nt: TGCGCCAGCAGCCAAGAACGTGGGAGGGGTTACAATGAGCAGTTCTTC
cdr3_aa: CASSQERGRGYNEQFF

d_call: NA
clone_size: NA
j_call: TRBJ2-5
v_call: TRBV21-1
cdr3_nt: TGTGCCAGCACCGACACGTCCAAAGAGACCCAGTACTTC
cdr3_aa: CASTDTSKETQYF

d_call: TRBD2
clone_size: NA
j_call: TRBJ2-5
v_call: TRBV2
cdr3_nt: TGTGCCAGCAGTGATAGCACTAGCGGGACCATTACCCAAGAGACCCAGTACTTC
cdr3_aa: CASSDSTSGTITQETQYF

d_call: NA
clone_size: NA
j_call: TRBJ1-4
v_call: TRBV19
cdr3_nt: TGTGCCAGTAGTCGGTCAACTAATGAAAAACTGTTTTTT
cdr3_aa: CASSRSTNEKLFF

d_call: TRBD2
clone_size: NA
j_call: TRBJ2-1
v_call: TRBV29-1
cdr3_nt: TGCAGCGTTGCTGTGCGGGAGGGCTATGAGCAGTTCTTC
cdr3_aa: CSVAVREGYEQFF

d_call: TRBD1
clone_size: NA
j_call: TRBJ1-4
v_call: TRBV5-1
cdr3_nt: TGCGCCAGCAGCTTATCACCCTCGACAGGGGGTGAAAAACTGTTTTTT
cdr3_aa: CASSLSPSTGGEKLFF

d_call: NA
clone_size: NA
j_call: TRBJ2-7
v_call: TRBV2
cdr3_nt: TGTGCCAGCAGCCCGGGACAAGGGGCTGACGAGCAGTACTTC
cdr3_aa: CASSPGQGADEQYF

d_call: NA
clone_size: NA
j_call: TRBJ1-5
v_call: TRBV19
cdr3_nt: TGTGCCAGTAGTATACACCAAGGCCTTGGGGGGAGCAATCAGCCCCAGCATTTT
cdr3_aa: CASSIHQGLGGSNQPQHF

d_call: TRBD1
clone_size: NA
j_call: TRBJ2-2
v_call: TRBV7-2
cdr3_nt: TGTGCCAGCAGCCGAGGGACAGGGGGCGCGAACACCGGGGAGCTGTTTTTT
cdr3_aa: CASSRGTGGANTGELFF

d_call: NA
clone_size: NA
j_call: TRBJ2-7
v_call: TRBV5-1
cdr3_nt: TGCGCCAGCAGCCAGGGTTTGGACGAGCAGTACTTC
cdr3_aa: CASSQGLDEQYF

d_call: TRBD2
clone_size: large
j_call: TRBJ2-3
v_call: TRBV27
cdr3_nt: TGTGCCAGCAGTAGGGCGGGAGGGACGTATACGCAGTATTTT
cdr3_aa: CASSRAGGTYTQYF

d_call: TRBD2
clone_size: NA
j_call: TRBJ2-1
v_call: TRBV19
cdr3_nt: TGTGCCAGTAGGCACGTCCCGGGACTAGCGGGAGGGAACAATGAGCAGTTCTTC
cdr3_aa: CASRHVPGLAGGNNEQFF

d_call: TRBD1
clone_size: NA
j_call: TRBJ1-5
v_call: TRBV19
cdr3_nt: TGTGCCAGTAGTGTAGGGACAGCTAGCAATCAGCCCCAGCATTTT
cdr3_aa: CASSVGTASNQPQHF

d_call: TRBD1
clone_size: NA
j_call: TRBJ2-7
v_call: TRBV10-3
cdr3_nt: TGTGCCAGCGTGCTAGGGACAGGGGACTCCTACGAGCAGTACTTC
cdr3_aa: CASVLGTGDSYEQYF

d_call: TRBD2
clone_size: NA
j_call: TRBJ2-2
v_call: TRBV7-2
cdr3_nt: TGTGCCAGCAGCTTATCGGTTAGCGGGATTAGGGAGCTGTTTTTT
cdr3_aa: CASSLSVSGIRELFF

d_call: TRBD1
clone_size: once
j_call: TRBJ2-1
v_call: TRBV7-3
cdr3_nt: TGTGCCAGCAGCTGGACAGGGGGCCCCTACAATGAGCAGTTCTTC
cdr3_aa: CASSWTGGPYNEQFF

d_call: NA
clone_size: NA
j_call: TRBJ2-5
v_call: TRBV19
cdr3_nt: TGTGCCAGTAGTGATGGCCCGGGTCCCGGCCAAGAGACCCAGTACTTC
cdr3_aa: CASSDGPGPGQETQYF

d_call: TRBD1
clone_size: many
j_call: TRBJ2-3
v_call: TRBV27
cdr3_nt: TGTGCCAGCAGTTCGGGACAGGGTGTCACAGATACGCAGTATTTT
cdr3_aa: CASSSGQGVTDTQYF

d_call: TRBD1
clone_size: NA
j_call: TRBJ2-1
v_call: TRBV18
cdr3_nt: TGTGCCAGCTCCCCTGGGACAGGGGTCAATGAGCAGTTCTTC
cdr3_aa: CASSPGTGVNEQFF

d_call: NA
clone_size: NA
j_call: TRBJ2-7
v_call: TRBV6-1
cdr3_nt: TGTGCCGCCGGGACTTCCTACGAGCAGTACTTC
cdr3_aa: CAAGTSYEQYF

d_call: NA
clone_size: NA
j_call: TRBJ2-5
v_call: TRBV15
cdr3_nt: TGTGCCACCAGCAGAGCCCCCCCGCGAGACCCAGGGAAAGAGACCCAGTACTTC
cdr3_aa: CATSRAPPRDPGKETQYF

d_call: TRBD1
clone_size: NA
j_call: TRBJ2-7
v_call: TRBV7-2
cdr3_nt: TGTGCCAGCGGGCGGGACAGGGGGTCTGAGCAGTACTTC
cdr3_aa: CASGRDRGSEQYF

d_call: TRBD1
clone_size: NA
j_call: TRBJ1-5
v_call: TRBV19
cdr3_nt: TGTGCCAGTAGTATGCAGGCAGGGGGCGGGGGTCAGCCCCAGCATTTT
cdr3_aa: CASSMQAGGGGQPQHF

d_call: TRBD1
clone_size: NA
j_call: TRBJ1-4
v_call: TRBV4-1
cdr3_nt: TGCGCCAGCAGCCGGGGGACAGGTCCGGCTAATGAAAAACTGTTTTTT
cdr3_aa: CASSRGTGPANEKLFF

d_call: NA
clone_size: NA
j_call: TRBJ1-5
v_call: TRBV6-1
cdr3_nt: TGTGCCAGCAGTGACTATAGCAATCAGCCCCAGCATTTT
cdr3_aa: CASSDYSNQPQHF

d_call: NA
clone_size: NA
j_call: TRBJ1-1
v_call: TRBV25-1
cdr3_nt: TGTGCCAGCAGTCGCCAGGGGCCCACTGAAGCTTTCTTT
cdr3_aa: CASSRQGPTEAFF

d_call: NA
clone_size: NA
j_call: TRBJ1-2
v_call: TRBV6-6
cdr3_nt: TGTGCCAGCAGTGCACAACCTAACTATGGCTACACCTTC
cdr3_aa: CASSAQPNYGYTF

d_call: NA
clone_size: NA
j_call: TRBJ2-1
v_call: TRBV15
cdr3_nt: TGTGCCACCAGCAGAGACCAGACTAGTCGATCCAGCTCCTACAATGAGCAGTTCTTC
cdr3_aa: CATSRDQTSRSSSYNEQFF

d_call: TRBD2
clone_size: NA
j_call: TRBJ2-3
v_call: TRBV19
cdr3_nt: TGTGCCAGTAGTATGTCCGGGACTAGCATCACAGATACGCAGTATTTT
cdr3_aa: CASSMSGTSITDTQYF

d_call: NA
clone_size: NA
j_call: TRBJ2-2
v_call: TRBV6-1
cdr3_nt: TGTGCCAGCGCGGGGGCAGCGAACACCGGGGAGCTGTTTTTT
cdr3_aa: CASAGAANTGELFF

d_call: TRBD2
clone_size: NA
j_call: TRBJ2-3
v_call: TRBV7-9
cdr3_nt: TGTGCCAGTGGAGCGGGAGGGCCCATAGACACAGATACGCAGTATTTT
cdr3_aa: CASGAGGPIDTDTQYF

d_call: NA
clone_size: NA
j_call: TRBJ2-7
v_call: TRBV4-3
cdr3_nt: TGCGCCAGCAGCCAAGGTATCGGGAGTGGCTACGAGCAGTACTTC
cdr3_aa: CASSQGIGSGYEQYF

d_call: TRBD1
clone_size: NA
j_call: TRBJ1-1
v_call: TRBV6-1
cdr3_nt: TGTGCCAGCAGTGGGGACAGGGGCGGCACTGAAGCTTTCTTT
cdr3_aa: CASSGDRGGTEAFF